Below, 20 T cell receptor beta chains from the same sample are listed, as sequenced in a study of shared clonotypes between healthy human individuals. Measured with immunoSEQ multiplex PCR; TCRdb has only the in-frame clones, and not every one. The sample lists some 2,000,000 clones; over 85% were seen once. The specimen sequenced was naive CD4+ T cells sorted from blood. The sample's subset: CD45RA+ positively selected. All receptors derive from a young man in good health.

A single count supports this clone. The chain carries TRBV6-1 and TRBJ2-2, with TRBD1 as a possible D gene (5 bases). Trimming pared 6 bases from V and 2 bases from J, leaving 7 bases between. Germline V gene lookup returns CDR1 MNHNS and CDR2 SASEGT. The CDR3 totals 13 residues. DNA for the CDR3: TGTGCCAGCAGGGACATAAACACCGGGGAGCTGTTTTTT. Encoded protein: CASRDINTGELFF.

Comment on this clone: Other nucleotide sequences from this sample produce the same CDR3. The genes are TRBV7-8 and TRBJ2-5; weak D call: TRBD2 (6 bases). CDR3 size: 12 residues. Germline loops: CDR1 SGHVS, CDR2 FQNEAQ. The germline V and J ends were trimmed by 2 bases and 5 bases, with 6 bases remaining between them. The CDR3 coding sequence is TGTGCCAGCAGCTTAAGCGGGGAGACCCAGTACTTC. Its protein product is CASSLSGETQYF.

This chain connects TRBV5-1 to TRBJ1-2; 7 positions agree with TRBD1. CDR1 SGHRS and CDR2 YFSETQ come from the germline V gene. The junction had 5 bases not matched to a gene; V was cut back by 2 bases and J by 1 base. The CDR3 loop spans 15 amino acids. CDR3 protein: CASSLMAGGNYGYTF. CDR3 DNA sequence: TGCGCCAGCAGCTTAATGGCAGGGGGTAACTATGGCTACACCTTC.

This clone was detected only once. The rearrangement uses TRBV7-8 and TRBJ1-6; D not certain. Trimming removed 5 bases at V and 2 bases at J, with 13 bases between. The CDR3 runs 16 residues. Per the germline V gene, CDR1 is SGHVS and CDR2 is FQNEAQ. CDR3 nucleotide sequence: TGTGCCAGCAGCCCACCTGGGTGGGCCTATAATTCACCCCTCCACTTT. Its translation is CASSPPGWAYNSPLHF.

The chain links TRBV9 to TRBJ2-7; D is unresolved. CDR1 is SGDLS and CDR2 is YYNGEE in the germline V gene. The length of the CDR3 is 14 residues. V was pared by 4 bases and J by 2 bases, with 13 bases between. The CDR3 sequence is CASSPQTQTYEQYF. As DNA, the CDR3 is TGTGCCAGCAGCCCACAGACACAAACCTACGAGCAGTACTTC.

V usage is TRBV5-4 and J usage is TRBJ1-1; 7 positions match TRBD1. Germline lookup yields CDR1 SGHNT and CDR2 YYREEE (reference sequence). The CDR3 totals 15 residues. The V gene end was trimmed by 4 bases and the J gene end by 0 bases; junction bases not matched to a gene: 6. CDR3 bases: TGTGCCAGCAGCCCGAGGACAGGAATGAACACTGAAGCTTTCTTT. Its translation is CASSPRTGMNTEAFF.

V is TRBV7-6 and J is TRBJ2-7; 8 bases are shared with TRBD1. The germline V gene has CDR1 SGHVS and CDR2 FNYEAQ. J lost 2 bases, V lost 5 bases, and 8 bases had no gene match. The CDR3 consists of 15 residues. The DNA for the CDR3 is TGTGCCAGCAGCACCGGACAGGGAGCCCCCTACGAGCAGTACTTC. Amino acid sequence: CASSTGQGAPYEQYF. The entire variable domain, with the rest obtained from reference TRBV7-6 and TRBJ2-7, is as follows: GAGVSQSPRYKVTKRGQDVALRCDPISGHVSLYWYRQALGQGPEFLTYFNYEAQQDKSGLPNDRFSAERPEGSISTLTIQRTEQRDSAMYRCASSTGQGAPYEQYFGPGTRLTVT.

The chain employs TRBV5-1 and TRBJ1-6; possibly TRBD1 for D (6 bases). The CDR3 spans 14 residues. CDR1 is SGHRS and CDR2 is YFSETQ in the germline V gene. The V and J ends lost 4 bases and 10 bases respectively, with 15 bases between them. CDR3 loop: CASSLQGSDSPLHF. The CDR3 DNA sequence: TGCGCCAGCAGCCTACAGGGCTCAGACTCACCCCTCCACTTT.

On this clone itself: At the DNA level, this CDR3 is encoded by other sequences in the same sample as well. The chain uses TRBV5-1 and TRBJ1-5; D unclear. This CDR3 comprises 16 residues. Germline V gene data show CDR1 as SGHRS and CDR2 as YFSETQ. V was shortened by 2 bases and J by 0 bases, with 12 bases between the two germline ends. The CDR3 is CASSLEGGSSNQPQHF. The CDR3 DNA follows: TGCGCCAGCAGCTTAGAAGGCGGGTCTAGCAATCAGCCCCAGCATTTT.

The chain has TRBV28 and TRBJ2-3; tentatively, D is TRBD2 (7 bases). V lost 3 bases and J 3 bases, leaving 13 bases between the germline ends. The germline V gene has CDR1 MDHEN and CDR2 SYDVKM. This CDR3 contains 15 residues. The CDR3 is CASSLMAGATDTQYF. The CDR3 DNA is TGTGCCAGCAGTTTGATGGCGGGGGCTACAGATACGCAGTATTTT.

As for this clone: Other DNA sequences from this sample encode an identical CDR3 as well. In DNA, the CDR3 is TGTGCCAGTAGCCCTCAAGGAAGCACTGAAGCTTTCTTT. It translates to CASSPQGSTEAFF. The chain employs TRBV19 and TRBJ1-1; D unresolved. Germline CDR1 LNHDA, CDR2 SQIVND (reference sequence). Trimming stripped 6 bases from V and 4 bases from J, with 12 bases between. The CDR3 extends over 13 amino acids. Drawing the rest from reference TRBV19 and TRBJ1-1, the complete variable domain is DGGITQSPKYLFRKEGQNVTLSCEQNLNHDAMYWYRQDPGQGLRLIYYSQIVNDFQKGDIAEGYSVSREKKESFPLTVTSAQKNPTAFYLCASSPQGSTEAFFGQGTRLTVV.

This chain joins TRBV30 and TRBJ2-1; a weak D match, TRBD2 (6 bases). Germline CDR1 and CDR2: GTSNPN and SVGIG (reference sequence). The CDR3 spans 16 residues. Trimming left V 1 base short and J 2 bases short, with 15 bases between. The CDR3 DNA reads as TGTGCCTGGAGTGGACCCTTAGCGGAAGCCTACAATGAGCAGTTCTTC. It codes for CAWSGPLAEAYNEQFF.

The DNA of the CDR3 is TGTGCCATCTCAGGTGGGGGCGCAAGTGAAGCTTTCTTT. Encoded protein: CAISGGGASEAFF. V and J are TRBV28 and TRBJ1-1, with D perhaps matching TRBD1 (6 bases). The CDR3 is 13 residues long. V dropped 10 bases and J dropped 7 bases, with 19 bases sitting between them. Looked up from germline, CDR1 is MDHEN and CDR2 is SYDVKM.

J is TRBJ1-6 and V is TRBV5-1; tentatively, D is TRBD1 (5 bases). V was cut by 4 bases and J by 0 bases, with 17 bases left in between. The CDR3 is made up of 18 amino acids. Looked up from germline, CDR1 is SGHRS and CDR2 is YFSETQ. In nucleotides, the CDR3 is TGCGCCAGCAGCGGGGGGTTCCCGGGGAGCTCCTATAATTCACCCCTCCACTTT. It encodes CASSGGFPGSSYNSPLHF. The complete variable domain, with remaining parts taken from reference TRBV5-1 and TRBJ1-6, reads KAGVTQTPRYLIKTRGQQVTLSCSPISGHRSVSWYQQTPGQGLQFLFEYFSETQRNKGNFPGRFSGRQFSNSRSEMNVSTLELGDSALYLCASSGGFPGSSYNSPLHFGNGTRLTVT.

Regarding this clone: A junction boundary mismatches the germline segment, possibly from a read error. The rearrangement joins TRBV6-5 to TRBJ1-2; D gene uncertain. Germline-derived CDR1 and CDR2 are MNHEY and SVGAGI. There are 15 residues in the CDR3. The CDR3 is CASGYKLGANYGYTF. In nucleotides, the CDR3 is TGTGCCAGCGGTTACAAATTAGGAGCTAACTATGGCTACACCTTC.

This sequence joins TRBV6-1 and TRBJ2-5; tentatively, D is TRBD2 (5 bases). CDR1 and CDR2 (germline): MNHNS, SASEGT. The CDR3 is 14 residues long. V was clipped by 1 base and J by 1 base, with 7 bases between them. The DNA for the CDR3 is TGTGCCAGCAGTGAAGGCGGGTTCCAAGAGACCCAGTACTTC. It yields the protein CASSEGGFQETQYF.

The chain recombines TRBV5-6 with TRBJ2-3, with D uncertain. CDR3 size: 15 residues. CDR1 is SGHDT, CDR2 YYEEEE, per germline. The germline V and J ends were trimmed by 3 bases and 2 bases, with 13 bases remaining between them. The CDR3 region has the DNA TGTGCCAGCAGCTCCTTTGGGATATACACAGATACGCAGTATTTT. Amino acid sequence: CASSSFGIYTDTQYF. Full variable domain (outside the CDR3, taken from reference TRBV5-6 and TRBJ2-3): DAGVTQSPTHLIKTRGQQVTLRCSPKSGHDTVSWYQQALGQGPQFIFQYYEEEERQRGNFPDRFSGHQFPNYSSELNVNALLLGDSALYLCASSSFGIYTDTQYFGPGTRLTVL.

The sample holds one count of this clone. Other DNA sequences in this specimen translate into the identical CDR3. The gene calls are TRBV27 and TRBJ1-2; no firm D call. Germline V gene data show CDR1 as MNHEY and CDR2 as SMNVEV (reference sequence). V lost 6 bases to trimming and J lost 1 base, with 9 bases between them. The CDR3 has 13 residues. The CDR3 bases are TGTGCCAGCAGCTACCGGGGTAACTATGGCTACACCTTC. Residues: CASSYRGNYGYTF.

The rearrangement joins TRBV7-2 to TRBJ2-7; 12 nucleotides agree with TRBD2. J gave up 6 bases and V 5 bases, and 11 bases lay outside the gene matches. The germline gives CDR1 SGHTA, CDR2 FQGNSA. This CDR3 comprises 16 residues. The CDR3 DNA sequence: TGTGCCAGCAGCCCAGCGACTAGCGGGAGCGGATCCGAGCAGTACTTC. Translated, it gives CASSPATSGSGSEQYF.

Note on this clone: Other DNA sequences within the sample encode an identical CDR3. The rearrangement joins TRBV7-9 to TRBJ2-7; no reliable D call. V lost 1 base and J 5 bases, leaving 6 bases between the germline ends. Germline CDR1 SEHNR, CDR2 FQNEAQ (reference sequence). This CDR3 comprises 12 residues. The CDR3 protein is CASSLVGDEQYF. In DNA, the CDR3 is TGTGCCAGCAGCTTAGTAGGAGACGAGCAGTACTTC.